What follows are 23 T cell receptor beta chains derived from one specimen sequenced in a study of T cells in localized non-small cell lung cancer. Produced via immunoSEQ multiplex PCR; TCRdb's table is partial and in-frame only. The table records about 52,000 clones, around 90% of them present only once. The sample was PBMCs, taken before any cancer treatment. These receptors originate from a female donor with stage II lung adenocarcinoma.

As regards this clone: A read error may produce the germline difference seen at one junction end. This chain links TRBV10-1 with TRBJ2-3, with D tentatively TRBD1 or TRBD2 (5 bases each). The CDR3 loop spans 15 amino acids. Germline V gives CDR1 WNHNN, CDR2 SYGVQD (reference sequence). The CDR3 reads CASSERGVVTDTQYF. As DNA, the CDR3 is TGCGCCAGTAGTGAGAGGGGCGTCGTAACAGATACGCAGTATTTT.

In this sample, this clone turned up once. The chain recombines TRBV11-2 with TRBJ2-7; 11 positions agree with TRBD2. Germline CDR1 SGHAT, CDR2 FQNNGV. The CDR3 runs to 17 residues. With V trimmed by 3 bases and J by 1 base, 8 bases remained unmatched. The CDR3, as DNA: TGTGCCAGCAGCTTTTTGTCTAGCGGGGGGTCTTCCTACGAGCAGTACTTC. Its protein product is CASSFLSSGGSSYEQYF.

The V gene is TRBV4-1, the J gene TRBJ1-2; D is possibly TRBD1 (6 bases). Germline assignment: CDR1 MGHRA and CDR2 YSYEKL. Trimming stripped 1 base from V and 13 bases from J, with 16 bases between. There are 13 residues in the CDR3. CDR3 in amino acids: CASSQAPRGIPTF. CDR3 coding DNA: TGCGCCAGCAGCCAAGCCCCCAGGGGAATACCCACCTTC.

The V call is TRBV7-9, the J call TRBJ2-5; 10 bases align to TRBD2. The CDR3 runs to 16 residues. Looked up from germline, CDR1 is SEHNR and CDR2 is FQNEAQ (reference sequence). V gave up 2 bases and J gave up 5 bases; unmatched junction bases: 8. The CDR3, as DNA: TGTGCCAGCAGCTTACATGGGCTAGCGGGGGTTGAGACCCAGTACTTC. Amino acids: CASSLHGLAGVETQYF.

This clone has a handful of counts. The rearrangement uses TRBV2 and TRBJ2-7; 10 bases agree with TRBD2. Unmatched junction bases numbered 9, after V lost 5 bases and J lost 2 bases. The germline V gene encodes CDR1 SNHLY and CDR2 FYNNEI. This CDR3 contains 16 residues. The CDR3 DNA reads TGTGCCAGCAGTCCCAGGGGCAGCGGGGGGGCCTACGAGCAGTACTTC. This sequence encodes CASSPRGSGGAYEQYF.

This clone was detected a few times. The chain employs TRBV2 and TRBJ1-6; D perhaps matches TRBD1 (5 bases). Germline V gene lookup returns CDR1 SNHLY and CDR2 FYNNEI. This CDR3 region has 13 residues. With 6 bases removed from V and 9 bases from J, the gap between germline ends came to 12 bases. The CDR3 DNA reads as TGTGCCAGCAGCACCACCGACAGTTCACCCCTCCACTTT. Its translation is CASSTTDSSPLHF.

The chain recombines TRBV19 with TRBJ1-5; D might be TRBD1 (5 bases). Between the trimmed V and J ends, which lost 4 bases and 5 bases, there was a span of 12 bases. Looked up from germline, CDR1 is LNHDA and CDR2 is SQIVND (reference sequence). This CDR3 has 14 residues. As DNA, the CDR3 is TGTGCCAGTAGTACGGGGGAAGAGGATCAGCCCCAGCATTTT. Translating gives CASSTGEEDQPQHF.

The rearrangement links TRBV7-9 to TRBJ2-1; 9 bases line up with TRBD2. The CDR3 is 16 residues long. The V gene's germline CDR1 is SEHNR and CDR2 FQNEAQ (reference sequence). J lost 6 bases, V lost 5 bases, and 11 bases had no gene match. The CDR3 here is CASSRRERGDINEQFF. The CDR3 nucleotides are TGTGCCAGCAGCCGGCGGGAGCGGGGGGATATCAATGAGCAGTTCTTC.

The chain employs TRBV5-6 and TRBJ1-1; a weak D match, TRBD1 (5 bases). Per germline, CDR1 SGHDT and CDR2 YYEEEE. There are 16 residues in the CDR3. V lost 3 bases and J 5 bases, leaving 20 bases between the germline ends. The CDR3: CASSWVGDLEGTEAFF. CDR3 in DNA: TGTGCCAGCAGCTGGGTGGGGGACCTCGAGGGGACTGAAGCTTTCTTT.

This chain connects TRBV9 to TRBJ1-1; 7 nucleotides align to TRBD1. The length of the CDR3 is 14 residues. Germline CDR1 is SGDLS and CDR2 is YYNGEE. The V gene end was trimmed by 4 bases and the J gene end by 1 base; junction bases not matched to a gene: 4. CDR3 in DNA: TGTGCCAGCAGCTTACAGGGGTCGAACACTGAAGCTTTCTTT. Translated, it gives CASSLQGSNTEAFF.

This chain links TRBV30 with TRBJ1-4; maybe TRBD1 (5 bases). The germline V gene has CDR1 GTSNPN and CDR2 SVGIG (reference sequence). This CDR3 spans 14 amino acids. V was clipped by 8 bases and J by 3 bases, with 16 bases between them. CDR3 amino acids: CASNFGTSNEKLFF. CDR3 coding DNA: TGTGCCAGTAACTTCGGGACTTCTAATGAAAAACTGTTTTTT.

The chain joins TRBV9 to TRBJ1-1, with 8 bases that match TRBD1. Per the germline V gene, CDR1 is SGDLS and CDR2 is YYNGEE. The CDR3 extends over 13 amino acids. V shed 4 bases, J shed 6 bases, and the junction held 5 bases outside the gene matches. In nucleotides, the CDR3 is TGTGCCAGCAGCACCCGACAGGGGTCTGAAGCTTTCTTT. Its translation: CASSTRQGSEAFF.

The gene calls are TRBV11-2 and TRBJ2-7; 10 nucleotides agree with TRBD2. Trimming removed 3 bases from V and 2 bases from J; junction bases left unmatched: 7. The CDR3 contains 16 residues. From germline, CDR1 is SGHAT and CDR2 FQNNGV. CDR3 sequence: CASSFLLAGSPYEQYF. CDR3 nucleotides: TGTGCCAGCAGCTTCTTACTAGCGGGGTCCCCCTACGAGCAGTACTTC.

This rearrangement joins TRBV18 to TRBJ2-1; D not resolved. V lost 3 bases and J lost 3, with 6 bases in between. Looked up from germline, CDR1 is KGHSH and CDR2 is LQKENI. This CDR3 region has 13 residues. The CDR3 is CASSPGNYNEQFF. CDR3 nucleotides: TGTGCCAGCTCACCGGGGAACTACAATGAGCAGTTCTTC.

The chain carries TRBV4-1 and TRBJ2-1; TRBD1 agrees at 8 bases. Trimming removed 1 base from V and 7 bases from J; junction bases left unmatched: 15. This CDR3 has 18 amino acids. Per the germline V gene, CDR1 is MGHRA and CDR2 is YSYEKL. CDR3 sequence: CASSQASPGTGARNEQFF. The CDR3, as DNA: TGCGCCAGCAGCCAAGCTTCACCCGGGACAGGAGCACGAAATGAGCAGTTCTTC.

The chain combines TRBV6-5 with TRBJ1-4, with D possibly TRBD1 on 6 matching bases. The CDR3 covers 15 residues. Germline V gene data show CDR1 as MNHEY and CDR2 as SVGAGI. The V gene lost 4 bases and the J gene lost 6 bases, with 15 bases spanning the gap. CDR3 sequence reads: CASSLPGAPYEKLFF. The DNA of the CDR3 is TGTGCCAGCAGTTTACCGGGGGCCCCCTATGAAAAACTGTTTTTT.

Worth noting for this clone: One junction end does not reproduce the germline sequence, and a read error may be involved. J is TRBJ2-1 and V is TRBV23-1; D is possibly TRBD2 (5 bases). TRBV23-1 is classed as an ORF, of uncertain function. This CDR3 contains 14 residues. The CDR3, as DNA: TGCGCCAGCACCCGAGAGGGCACCTACGATGAGCAGTTCTTC. Translating gives CASTREGTYDEQFF.

This chain uses TRBV18 with TRBJ2-1; 11 nucleotides agree with TRBD1. Germline CDR1 reads KGHSH; CDR2 reads LQKENI. The CDR3 is 17 amino acids. The ends lost 5 bases at V and 12 bases at J; junction bases unmatched: 18. The CDR3 region is CASSSTPLRTGGGWQFF. CDR3 sequence (DNA): TGTGCCAGCTCATCAACCCCACTTCGGACAGGGGGCGGGTGGCAGTTCTTC.

This chain uses TRBV5-1 with TRBJ1-5; weak D call: TRBD1 (5 bases). Germline V gene sequence: CDR1 SGHRS, CDR2 YFSETQ. This CDR3 is 14 amino acids long. V was cut by 1 base and J by 3 bases, with 8 bases left in between. CDR3 DNA: TGCGCCAGCAGCTTGCGGGGGGACAATCAGCCCCAGCATTTT. This codes for CASSLRGDNQPQHF.

The chain combines TRBV27 with TRBJ2-5; 10 bases map to TRBD2. This CDR3 has 16 amino acids. The V gene end was trimmed by 6 bases and the J gene end by 4 bases; junction bases not matched to a gene: 11. Germline assignment: CDR1 MNHEY and CDR2 SMNVEV (reference sequence). CDR3 sequence: CASRLHSGGAPETQYF. The CDR3, as DNA: TGTGCCAGCAGACTCCACAGCGGGGGGGCCCCAGAGACCCAGTACTTC.

The V call is TRBV6-5, the J call TRBJ2-7; 8 bases agree with TRBD1. This CDR3 spans 14 amino acids. Germline CDR1 and CDR2: MNHEY and SVGAGI. V trimming: 6 bases; J trimming: 0 bases; junction bases outside the gene matches: 4. The CDR3 loop is CASSRTGSSYEQYF. The DNA for the CDR3 is TGTGCCAGCAGCCGGACAGGGAGCTCCTACGAGCAGTACTTC.

This clone was recorded only once. The genes are TRBV5-8 and TRBJ1-5; D remains unclear. This CDR3 has 15 amino acids. Per germline, CDR1 SGHTS and CDR2 YDEGEE. Trimming took off 2 bases at V and 0 bases at J, with 9 bases between the two ends. CDR3 coding DNA: TGTGCCAGCAGCTTCCCGGCGTATAGCAATCAGCCCCAGCATTTT. This codes for CASSFPAYSNQPQHF.

This clone showed up just once. The chain recombines TRBV5-4 with TRBJ2-2; 12 bases line up with TRBD2. J lost 4 bases, V lost 1 base, and 8 bases had no gene match. Germline CDR1 and CDR2: SGHNT and YYREEE (reference sequence). CDR3 size: 18 residues. The CDR3 loop reads CASSLLSLAGGFTGELFF. The CDR3 bases are TGTGCCAGCAGCTTGTTATCACTAGCGGGGGGATTCACCGGGGAGCTGTTTTTT.